This T cell receptor beta chain was captured in a study of control samples from healthy donors and cancer patients. The V gene lost 1 base and the J gene lost 3 bases, with 12 bases spanning the gap. The CDR3 is 15 amino acids. Germline V gives CDR1 SEHNR, CDR2 FQNEAQ (reference sequence). This table comes from immunoSEQ multiplex PCR, and its TCRdb copy is limited to in-frame clones, with some not included. The repertoire includes around 120,000 clones, about 90% of them detected once, and around 3% sits in the top ten. The receptor was derived from a man in his sixties in good health. The chain uses TRBV7-9 and TRBJ2-5, with D hard to call. Sequencing was carried out using blood. CDR3 coding DNA: TGTGCCAGCAGCTTAGGTGGACGCGCTGAAGAGACCCAGTACTTC. Translation: CASSLGGRAEETQYF.